This T cell receptor (beta chain) was identified in a study of CD8 T cells in ankylosing spondylitis (dated by TCRdb to about 2017). Broadly, across the study: The study profiled T cell receptor beta repertoires in healthy donors and ankylosing spondylitis patients to find disease-linked TCR variants. Peripheral blood samples were taken, and synovial fluid was additionally collected from ankylosing spondylitis patients. In total, the full study cohort was made up of 110 or so healthy donors and about two dozen ankylosing spondylitis patients. Broader findings and caveats from the paper: In peripheral blood, the disease-linked clones were found at relatively low frequencies and had a CD8+ phenotype. Blood from ankylosing spondylitis patients appeared to be characterized by a TCR beta motif made up of fewer than ten highly homologous amino acid variants. Some motif variants had previously been reported in the synovial fluid and blood of reactive arthritis patients, which suggests shared mechanisms of disease initiation. The disease-linked clones were reported as significantly enriched in matched synovial fluid samples from ankylosing spondylitis patients.

Sequencing used an Illumina HiSeq 2500. Quantitative 5'-RACE with molecular barcodes was used to prepare TCR beta libraries. As for the original processing: Disease-linked TCR variants were identified with a new computational method built on a probabilistic model of VDJ rearrangement. The raw public reads went through TCRdb reprocessing: fastp at Q25, MiXCR clone calling, in-frame beta chains kept. A single entry per CDR3 protein holds the most common genes and DNA from its merged rows. The V and J calls were determined by TCRdb, not by the authors. Recorded for this sample are roughly 400,000 distinct CDR3 sequences; 20% to 25% of them occurred a single time. The leading ten clones occupy about 17% of the sample. CDR1 and CDR2, per the germline V gene (reference sequence), are SEHNR and FQNEAQ. V lost 1 base and J lost 8 bases; the stretch between them is 12 bases long. Spanning cysteine to phenylalanine, the CDR3 consists of 15 amino acids. Only the CDR3 part of the read is kept: 45 bases, read in frame from the first base.

This clonotype was counted once. What antigen it recognizes has not been identified. The sample holds no much larger clone one base away, and base qualities are not on file. A lone read offers only weak evidence. Material for sequencing was blood, either unsorted or a sorted T cell fraction (not recorded which). The rearrangement joined TRBV7-9 to TRBJ1-6; the D gene remains uncertain. This TCR came from a male donor with ankylosing spondylitis. The CDR3 protein: CASSLEVTIDSPLHF. The nucleotide sequence reads as follows: TGTGCCAGCAGCTTAGAAGTGACAATTGATTCACCCCTCCACTTT.